These T cell receptor beta chains were read from a single sample in a study of T cell responses to AZD1222 COVID-19 vaccine. The assay was immunoSEQ multiplex PCR, and TCRdb's table has in-frame clones only and misses some. The sample shows roughly 30,000 clones, around 82% of them seen only once. Material: peripheral blood, obtained 28 days after the second AZD1222 dose. Every receptor here comes from an adult who received the AZD1222 COVID-19 vaccine. Both conserved end residues are part of each CDR3. The order of the fields is V gene, D gene, J gene, clone size, CDR3 protein, CDR3 DNA. A D gene is named only where the DNA matches it firmly. Where a row states a size, it is once, few, many or the class of an expanded clone; other rows omit it.

>TRBV10-2|.|TRBJ2-5|.
CASSGPGPQETQYF
TGCGCCAGCAGTGGCCCGGGGCCCCAAGAGACCCAGTACTTC
>TRBV28|.|TRBJ1-2|.
CASSLVSRYYGYTF
TGTGCCAGCAGTTTAGTATCCCGGTACTATGGCTACACCTTC
>TRBV5-6|.|TRBJ2-2|.
CASSLRRGEGKLFF
TGTGCCAGCAGCTTACGGCGGGGTGAAGGGAAGCTGTTTTTT
>TRBV4-3|TRBD1|TRBJ1-4|.
CASSHLTGLSEKLFF
TGCGCCAGCAGCCACCTGACAGGGTTGAGTGAAAAACTGTTTTTT
>TRBV2|.|TRBJ1-5|.
CASSVPISNQPQHF
TGTGCCAGCAGTGTCCCCATTAGCAATCAGCCCCAGCATTTT
>TRBV7-9|.|TRBJ1-5|.
CASSRDSNQPQHF
TGTGCCAGCAGTCGGGACAGCAATCAGCCCCAGCATTTT
>TRBV7-8|.|TRBJ1-1|once
CASSVGLRNTEAFF
TGTGCCAGCAGCGTCGGACTGCGGAACACTGAAGCTTTCTTT
>TRBV7-3|.|TRBJ2-1|.
CASSLFSGSSYNEQFF
TGTGCCAGCAGCTTATTTAGCGGAAGCTCCTACAATGAGCAGTTCTTC
>TRBV5-1|.|TRBJ2-1|.
CASSLLAGNGYNEQFF
TGCGCCAGCAGCTTGTTAGCAGGGAACGGGTACAATGAGCAGTTCTTC
>TRBV21-1|.|TRBJ2-3|.
CASSKTQTWGQGFVTDTQYF
TGTGCCAGCAGCAAAACTCAAACCTGGGGACAGGGATTTGTGACAGATACGCAGTATTTT
>TRBV19|.|TRBJ1-2|.
CASSMGVAGNYGYTF
TGTGCCAGTAGTATGGGGGTGGCTGGAAACTATGGCTACACCTTC
>TRBV27|TRBD1|TRBJ1-1|few
CASSETTGSEAFF
TGTGCCAGCAGTGAAACGACAGGGTCTGAAGCTTTCTTT
>TRBV7-2|.|TRBJ1-1|few
CASRADELNTEAFF
TGTGCCAGCCGAGCGGACGAACTGAACACTGAAGCTTTCTTT
>TRBV6-5|TRBD1|TRBJ1-6|.
CASSSQGPGGSPLHF
TGTGCCAGCAGTTCACAGGGGCCTGGTGGTTCACCCCTCCACTTT